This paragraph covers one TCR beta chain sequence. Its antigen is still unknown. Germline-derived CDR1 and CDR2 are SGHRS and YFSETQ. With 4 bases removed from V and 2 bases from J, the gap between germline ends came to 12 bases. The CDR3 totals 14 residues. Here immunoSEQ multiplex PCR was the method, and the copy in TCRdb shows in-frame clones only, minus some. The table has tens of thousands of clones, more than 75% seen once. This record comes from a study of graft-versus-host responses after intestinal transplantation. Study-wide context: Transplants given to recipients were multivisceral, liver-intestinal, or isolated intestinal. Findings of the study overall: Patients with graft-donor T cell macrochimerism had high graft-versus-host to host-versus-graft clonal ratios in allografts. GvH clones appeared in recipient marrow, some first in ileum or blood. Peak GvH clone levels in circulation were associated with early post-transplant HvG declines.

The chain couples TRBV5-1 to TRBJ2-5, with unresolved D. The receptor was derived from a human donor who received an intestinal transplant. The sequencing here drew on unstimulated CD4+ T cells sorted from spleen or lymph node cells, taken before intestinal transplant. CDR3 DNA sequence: TGCGCCAGCAGCCTGGGAACACTGCAAGAGACCCAGTACTTC. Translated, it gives CASSLGTLQETQYF.